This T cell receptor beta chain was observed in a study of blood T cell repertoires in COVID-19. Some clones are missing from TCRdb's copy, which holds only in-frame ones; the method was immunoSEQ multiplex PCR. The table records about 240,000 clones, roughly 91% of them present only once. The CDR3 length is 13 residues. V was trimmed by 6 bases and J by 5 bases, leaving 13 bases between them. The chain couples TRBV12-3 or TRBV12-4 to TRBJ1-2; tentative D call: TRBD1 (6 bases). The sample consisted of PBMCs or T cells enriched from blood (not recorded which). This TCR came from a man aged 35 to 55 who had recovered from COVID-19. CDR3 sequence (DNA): TGTGCCAGCAGACACACAGGGAAATATGGCTACACCTTC. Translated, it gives CASRHTGKYGYTF.